Each of the 27 T cell receptor beta chains below was sequenced from the same sample in a study of PD-L1 blockade in urothelial cancer. Some clones are missing from TCRdb's copy, which holds only in-frame ones; the method was immunoSEQ multiplex PCR. The sample contains 70,000 to 75,000 clones, around 83% of which appear only once. Time point indicated: pretreatment peripheral blood. The source was PBMCs, collected around atezolizumab (anti-PD-L1) treatment. Receptor source: a woman in her 70s with urothelial cancer.

The genes are TRBV19 and TRBJ2-7; 7 positions match TRBD2. The CDR3 loop spans 13 amino acids. J was trimmed by 3 bases and V by 3 bases; bases with no gene match: 2. From germline, CDR1 is LNHDA and CDR2 SQIVND (reference sequence). DNA for the CDR3: TGTGCCAGTAGTATCGTAGCGGGCTACGAGCAGTACTTC. The encoded protein is CASSIVAGYEQYF.

The CDR3 DNA reads as TGTGCCAGCACCGCCCGGGGGGACTCCGGCACAGATACGCAGTATTTT. Protein: CASTARGDSGTDTQYF. This chain connects TRBV2 to TRBJ2-3, with 7 bases fitting TRBD2. Germline V CDR1 and CDR2: SNHLY, FYNNEI. The CDR3 is 16 residues long. V was clipped by 7 bases and J by 1 base; unmatched bases: 11.

This rearrangement joins TRBV5-4 to TRBJ2-1; TRBD2 might be the D (6 bases). In germline, CDR1 is SGHNT, CDR2 YYREEE (reference sequence). The length of the CDR3 is 17 residues. The germline V and J ends were trimmed by 4 bases and 0 bases, with 17 bases remaining between them. The CDR3 sequence is CASSPDLAPSSYNEQFF. CDR3 coding DNA: TGTGCCAGCAGCCCCGATCTAGCGCCCAGCTCCTACAATGAGCAGTTCTTC.

This rearrangement joins TRBV18 to TRBJ1-3; D gene ambiguous. V was pared by 3 bases and J by 0 bases, with 9 bases between. The CDR3 totals 15 residues. Looked up from germline, CDR1 is KGHSH and CDR2 is LQKENI. CDR3 nucleotides: TGTGCCAGCTCACCGCTACAGAGCTCTGGAAACACCATATATTTT. It yields the protein CASSPLQSSGNTIYF.

The chain joins TRBV19 to TRBJ2-7, with TRBD1 as a possible D gene (6 bases). The V end lost 4 bases, the J end lost 0 bases, and 10 bases lay between the germline ends. Germline CDR1 LNHDA, CDR2 SQIVND (reference sequence). This CDR3 contains 14 residues. CDR3 amino acids: CASSTTGSSYEQYF. Here the CDR3 DNA reads TGTGCCAGTAGTACCACAGGGTCCTCCTACGAGCAGTACTTC.

This rearrangement joins TRBV6-5 to TRBJ2-2, with 9 bases aligning to TRBD1. Germline V lookup: CDR1 MNHEY, CDR2 SVGAGI. This CDR3 has 14 residues. V lost 4 bases, J lost 6 bases, and 3 bases stayed unmatched. CDR3 in DNA: TGTGCCAGCAGTTGGGACAGGGCGGCCGGGGAGCTGTTTTTT. Translating it yields CASSWDRAAGELFF.

This chain joins TRBV19 and TRBJ2-2, with TRBD1 as a possible D gene (5 bases). CDR1 is LNHDA, CDR2 SQIVND, per germline (reference sequence). The V end lost 3 bases, the J end lost 3 bases, and 14 bases lay between the germline ends. The CDR3 consists of 16 residues. The CDR3 bases are TGTGCCAGTAGTATTCTCAGCTCAGGGTACACCGGGGAGCTGTTTTTT. Translating gives CASSILSSGYTGELFF. Based on the CDR3 plus reference TRBV19 and TRBJ2-2, the full variable domain is DGGITQSPKYLFRKEGQNVTLSCEQNLNHDAMYWYRQDPGQGLRLIYYSQIVNDFQKGDIAEGYSVSREKKESFPLTVTSAQKNPTAFYLCASSILSSGYTGELFFGEGSRLTVL.

The rearrangement uses TRBV4-1 and TRBJ1-1; D is unclear. The CDR3 covers 14 residues. Looked up from germline, CDR1 is MGHRA and CDR2 is YSYEKL. V was cut by 0 bases and J by 0 bases, with 5 bases left in between. As DNA, the CDR3 is TGCGCCAGCAGCCAAGACAGGATGAACACTGAAGCTTTCTTT. Amino acid sequence: CASSQDRMNTEAFF.

CDR3 protein: CASSARSSGTGGLSGANVLTF. The CDR3 DNA is TGTGCCAGCAGCGCTCGCTCCTCCGGGACAGGGGGCTTATCCGGGGCCAACGTCCTGACTTTC. The chain links TRBV9 to TRBJ2-6, with 12 bases lining up with TRBD1. Germline CDR1 and CDR2: SGDLS and YYNGEE. V shed 3 bases and J 4 bases; nucleotides not matched to a gene: 17. The CDR3 is 21 amino acids.

This clone was counted between two and nine times. The chain is built from TRBV10-3 and TRBJ2-2; tentative D call: TRBD1 (6 bases). Germline CDR1 is ENHRY and CDR2 is SYGVKD. Trimming pared 0 bases from V and 4 bases from J, leaving 18 bases between. CDR3 size: 18 residues. CDR3 region: CAISESNSGAVGTGELFF. The CDR3 DNA follows: TGTGCCATCAGTGAGTCTAACTCAGGGGCTGTAGGCACCGGGGAGCTGTTTTTT.

The V call is TRBV7-9, the J call TRBJ2-5; 15 bases are a match to TRBD2. V dropped 4 bases and J dropped 1; count of bases not matched to a gene: 4. The CDR3 is made up of 17 amino acids. CDR1 is SEHNR and CDR2 is FQNEAQ in the germline V gene (reference sequence). The CDR3 DNA is TGTGCCAGCAGCTCAGGGACTAGCGGGGGGTCCCAAGAGACCCAGTACTTC. It translates to CASSSGTSGGSQETQYF.

CDR3 sequence: CASSIHRVDTEAFF. The CDR3 nucleotides read TGTGCCAGCAGTATTCACAGGGTGGACACTGAAGCTTTCTTT. The gene calls are TRBV2 and TRBJ1-1, with D perhaps matching TRBD1 (6 bases). This CDR3 comprises 14 residues. CDR1 is SNHLY, CDR2 FYNNEI, per germline. Trimming took 5 bases from V and 3 from J, leaving 13 bases between them. Full variable domain (missing parts from reference TRBV2 and TRBJ1-1): EPEVTQTPSHQVTQMGQEVILRCVPISNHLYFYWYRQILGQKVEFLVSFYNNEISEKSEIFDDQFSVERPDGSNFTLKIRSTKLEDSAMYFCASSIHRVDTEAFFGQGTRLTVV.

The rearrangement uses TRBV6-1 and TRBJ2-2; D uncertain. Germline V lookup: CDR1 MNHNS, CDR2 SASEGT. The ends were cut back, 4 bases at V and 5 bases at J, with 8 bases in the middle. The CDR3 contains 13 residues. The CDR3 DNA is TGTGCCAGCAGTGTGCCAGAAACCGGGGAGCTGTTTTTT. It specifies CASSVPETGELFF.

The table lists this clone with a count of one. The junction shows a germline mismatch at one end, possibly a read error. The rearrangement uses TRBV11-3 and TRBJ2-2, with TRBD1 as a possible D gene (5 bases). The CDR3 is made up of 16 amino acids. Per germline, CDR1 SGHNT and CDR2 YENEEA. This CDR3 reads CASSQPGRAATGELFF. CDR3 nucleotide sequence: TGCGCCAGCAGCCAACCGGGCAGGGCGGCCACCGGGGAGCTGTTTTTT.

The rearrangement links TRBV20-1 to TRBJ1-2; D is unclear. Trimming took 8 bases from V and 0 from J, leaving 4 bases between them. This CDR3 has 10 amino acids. CDR1 and CDR2 from the germline V gene are DFQATT and SNEGSKA (reference sequence). The CDR3 region has the DNA TGCAGTTCTTCTAACTATGGCTACACCTTC. Translated: CSSSNYGYTF.

The chain joins TRBV28 to TRBJ1-4; 8 positions match TRBD1. CDR3 length: 14 residues. The trim removed 2 bases at V and 7 bases at J, leaving 3 bases unmatched. Germline lookup yields CDR1 MDHEN and CDR2 SYDVKM. In DNA form, the CDR3 reads TGTGCCAGCAGTTTAATAACAGGGGGTGAAAAACTGTTTTTT. The encoded protein is CASSLITGGEKLFF. The variable domain in full, completed from reference TRBV28 and TRBJ1-4, reads DVKVTQSSRYLVKRTGEKVFLECVQDMDHENMFWYRQDPGLGLRLIYFSYDVKMKEKGDIPEGYSVSREKKERFSLILESASTNQTSMYLCASSLITGGEKLFFGSGTQLSVL.

In its sample, this clone is medium-sized (0.01 to 0.1%). This chain joins TRBV5-6 and TRBJ2-7; 8 bases fit TRBD1. This CDR3 contains 18 residues. CDR1 SGHDT and CDR2 YYEEEE come from the germline V gene. V dropped 7 bases and J dropped 2; count of bases not matched to a gene: 20. As DNA, the CDR3 is TGTGCCAGCTCCTCAGGGACAGACAGGGGTAAGAATCCCTACGAGCAGTACTTC. Protein sequence: CASSSGTDRGKNPYEQYF.

This clone was detected only once. The same CDR3 also results from other DNA sequences found in this sample. The rearrangement uses TRBV6-5 and TRBJ1-1; D is ambiguous. This CDR3 is built from 12 residues. Trimming pared 2 bases from V and 5 bases from J, leaving 6 bases between. Germline V gene lookup returns CDR1 MNHEY and CDR2 SVGAGI. DNA of the CDR3: TGTGCCAGCAGTTACGGAGGTACTGAAGCTTTCTTT. Residues: CASSYGGTEAFF.

The chain has TRBV6-1 and TRBJ2-7; 8 bases match TRBD1. Germline V gene data show CDR1 as MNHNS and CDR2 as SASEGT. This CDR3 is 17 amino acids long. Unmatched junction bases numbered 9, after V lost 0 bases and J lost 2 bases. CDR3 region: CASSEARNRGRPYEQYF. DNA of the CDR3: TGTGCCAGCAGTGAAGCTCGAAACAGGGGGAGGCCCTACGAGCAGTACTTC.

The chain links TRBV6-6 to TRBJ1-4; D is unresolved. The CDR3 runs 12 residues. V was trimmed by 5 bases and J by 8 bases, leaving 9 bases between them. Looked up from germline, CDR1 is MNHNY and CDR2 is SVGAGI (reference sequence). DNA of the CDR3: TGTGCCAGCAGTCTCCTTAGCGAAAAACTGTTTTTT. Its protein is CASSLLSEKLFF.

The chain recombines TRBV10-1 with TRBJ2-3; D possibly corresponds to TRBD1 (6 bases). Deletions cut 5 bases from V and 3 bases from J, with 12 bases between. Germline V gene data show CDR1 as WNHNN and CDR2 as SYGVQD (reference sequence). CDR3 size: 14 residues. In DNA form, the CDR3 reads TGCGCCAGCAGTAACACAGGGTGGACAGATACGCAGTATTTT. Its translation is CASSNTGWTDTQYF.

This chain connects TRBV5-1 to TRBJ2-5; D ambiguous. Trimming left V 0 bases short and J 5 bases short, with 5 bases between. The CDR3 is 12 amino acids. Germline loops: CDR1 SGHRS, CDR2 YFSETQ. The CDR3 sequence: CASSLGEETQYF. CDR3 coding DNA: TGCGCCAGCAGCTTGGGCGAGGAGACCCAGTACTTC.

A few counts support this clone. This sequence joins TRBV28 and TRBJ2-5, with D tentatively TRBD2 (6 bases). The CDR3 runs 14 residues. The germline V and J ends were trimmed by 3 bases and 5 bases, with 13 bases remaining between them. CDR1 and CDR2 (germline): MDHEN, SYDVKM. In DNA form, the CDR3 reads TGTGCCAGCAGTTTCGCGGGAAGCGTGGAGACCCAGTACTTC. Translated: CASSFAGSVETQYF.

The chain is built from TRBV30 and TRBJ1-5; tentative D call: TRBD1 (5 bases). Trimming took off 1 base at V and 3 bases at J, with 10 bases between the two ends. This CDR3 has 14 amino acids. Germline loops: CDR1 GTSNPN, CDR2 SVGIG (reference sequence). The CDR3, as DNA: TGTGCCTGGAGTGGGGCAGGGTTCAATCAGCCCCAGCATTTT. This encodes CAWSGAGFNQPQHF.

The rearrangement uses TRBV4-1 and TRBJ2-7, with 10 positions matching TRBD2. Trimming cost V 1 base and J 2 bases; bases outside gene matches: 5. This CDR3 contains 16 residues. Germline V gene sequence: CDR1 MGHRA, CDR2 YSYEKL. This CDR3 is CASSQGPGLATYEQYF. The CDR3 region has the DNA TGCGCCAGCAGCCAAGGCCCGGGACTAGCGACCTACGAGCAGTACTTC.

The V call is TRBV25-1, the J call TRBJ2-7; 7 bases align to TRBD1. Unmatched junction bases numbered 9, after V lost 7 bases and J lost 3 bases. The CDR3 is 14 amino acids. Germline-derived CDR1 and CDR2 are MGHDK and SYGVNS. CDR3 nucleotide sequence: TGTGCCAGCATCCCCACAGGGGTATACTACGAGCAGTACTTC. Protein product: CASIPTGVYYEQYF.

The chain carries TRBV2 and TRBJ1-1, with TRBD1 matching over 7 bases. Trimming took 5 bases from V and 1 from J; bases not matched to a gene: 4. From germline, CDR1 is SNHLY and CDR2 FYNNEI. This CDR3 is built from 14 residues. Written as DNA, the CDR3 is TGTGCCAGCAGTTTATACAGGGGGAACACTGAAGCTTTCTTT. Translated: CASSLYRGNTEAFF.